A selection of T cell receptor beta chains follows, all from one sample in a study of shared clonotypes between healthy human individuals. Assay used: immunoSEQ multiplex PCR; TCRdb lists only in-frame clones, some missing. The data contain about 2.4 million clones, 90% to 95% of them singletons. Sample: naive CD4+ T cells from PBMCs. The receptor set was obtained from a young man in good health. Some clones in this sample may be carry-over from other donors' samples. Each CDR3 is given with its conserved first and last residue. The D gene is left open where the match is weak. Clone size is stated in some rows and not others, as once, few, many or a class when expanded.

TRBJ2-3 | TRBV29-1 | . | . | TGCAGCGTTCGGACAGAGACAGATACGCAGTATTTT | CSVRTETDTQYF
TRBJ2-7 | TRBV6-5 | . | . | TGTGCCAGCAGGAGAGGCACAGGGTACGAGCAGTACTTC | CASRRGTGYEQYF
TRBJ2-1 | TRBV5-4 | . | TRBD2 | TGTGCCAGCAGCTTCGGGACTAGCGGGAGTGGGTCCTACAATGAGCAGTTCTTC | CASSFGTSGSGSYNEQFF
TRBJ1-1 | TRBV20-1 | few | . | TGCAGTGTAGGAGGGGATACTGAAGCTTTCTTT | CSVGGDTEAFF
TRBJ1-2 | TRBV7-8 | . | . | TGTGCCAGCACCCTCGACAGAAGCTATGGCTACACCTTC | CASTLDRSYGYTF
TRBJ2-2 | TRBV7-9 | few | . | TGTGCCAGCAGTGTCGTCACCGGGGAGCTGTTTTTT | CASSVVTGELFF
TRBJ2-6 | TRBV30 | once | . | TGTGCCTGGGGGCTGGTGGCTGGGGCCAACGTCCTGACTTTC | CAWGLVAGANVLTF
TRBJ2-2 | TRBV5-1 | . | . | TGCGCCAGCAGCTTGGAGGGCGGGCCCAACACCGGGGAGCTGTTTTTT | CASSLEGGPNTGELFF
TRBJ2-7 | TRBV25-1 | . | TRBD1 | TGTGCCAGCAGTGGGCAGGGGACAGGGGTAACCTACGAGCAGTACTTC | CASSGQGTGVTYEQYF
TRBJ1-3 | TRBV9 | . | TRBD1 | TGTGCCAGCAGCGCCGACAGGGTCTCTGGAAACACCATATATTTT | CASSADRVSGNTIYF
TRBJ1-6 | TRBV6-5 | . | TRBD1 | TGTGCCAGCAGTCGGACAGGGGTAGGGAATTCACCCCTCCACTTT | CASSRTGVGNSPLHF
TRBJ2-7 | TRBV28 | . | TRBD1 | TGTGCCAGCAGTTTCGGGACAGGGGTGCAGTACTTC | CASSFGTGVQYF
TRBJ2-1 | TRBV27 | once | . | TGTGCCAGCAGTCGTTACTGGAACAATGAGCAGTTCTTC | CASSRYWNNEQFF
TRBJ1-5 | TRBV5-5 | . | . | TGTGCCAGCAGCTTGGCGGGGGGATGGGTTCAGCCCCAGCATTTT | CASSLAGGWVQPQHF
TRBJ2-1 | TRBV5-1 | . | TRBD2 | TGCGCCAGCAGCGGGGGACTAGCGGTCTACAATGAGCAGTTCTTC | CASSGGLAVYNEQFF
TRBJ2-3 | TRBV7-2 | . | . | TGTGCCAGCAGCCTGGGAACAGGGCTGTATTTT | CASSLGTGLYF
TRBJ2-7 | TRBV29-1 | . | . | TGCAGCGGGGGAGAATCCTACGAGCAGTACTTC | CSGGESYEQYF
TRBJ1-5 | TRBV18 | . | . | TGTGCCAGCTCATCAGGTCGCTTCCCTCCAGATACCCCTCAGCCCCAGCATTTT | CASSSGRFPPDTPQPQHF
TRBJ1-1 | TRBV15 | . | TRBD1 | TGTGCCACCAGCAGAGACCCGAGGGGGCCAGACACTGAAGCTTTCTTT | CATSRDPRGPDTEAFF
TRBJ2-7 | TRBV30 | . | . | TGTGCCTGGGCGAGGAGCTCCTACGAGCAGTACTTC | CAWARSSYEQYF
TRBJ2-3 | TRBV11-3 | . | . | TGTGCCAGCAGCGCTCGGCAGGGTGCAGATACGCAGTATTTT | CASSARQGADTQYF
TRBJ2-1 | TRBV5-4 | . | TRBD1 | TGTGCCAGCAGCCCCCTCGGACAGGGGGGCTACAATGAGCAGTTCTTC | CASSPLGQGGYNEQFF
TRBJ2-3 | TRBV4-3 | . | TRBD1 | TGCGCCAGCAGCCAAGGGGACAGGGGGCTTTCAGATACGCAGTATTTT | CASSQGDRGLSDTQYF
TRBJ1-2 | TRBV6-1 | . | . | TGTGCCACCTACAGTGTGTCGGGGGCTCGCTATGGCTACACCTTC | CATYSVSGARYGYTF
TRBJ1-2 | TRBV29-1 | . | TRBD1 | TGCAGCGTTGAGAATCTTCCGGGACAGGTTCCGGGGTATGGCTACACCTTC | CSVENLPGQVPGYGYTF
TRBJ2-1 | TRBV27 | . | TRBD2 | TGTGCCAGCAGTATCGGACTAGCGGGAGGGTGGGGGTTCAATGAGCAGTTCTTC | CASSIGLAGGWGFNEQFF
TRBJ1-5 | TRBV6-5 | . | . | TGTGCCAGCACTCCACTGGGGAATCAGCCCCAGCATTTT | CASTPLGNQPQHF
TRBJ2-7 | TRBV28 | . | TRBD2 | TGTGCCAGCAGACTAGCGACCTACGAGCAGTACTTC | CASRLATYEQYF
TRBJ2-1 | TRBV7-2 | . | TRBD2 | TGTGCCAGCAGCTTAACCGGGACTACATACAATGAGCAGTTCTTC | CASSLTGTTYNEQFF
TRBJ2-7 | TRBV10-3 | . | . | TGTGCCATCAGCAGTGCGACAGGCTACGAGCAGTACTTC | CAISSATGYEQYF
TRBJ1-1 | TRBV19 | . | . | TGTGCCACCAAGGGAGAGGGCCCTGAAGCTTTCTTT | CATKGEGPEAFF
TRBJ2-1 | TRBV9 | . | TRBD1 | TGTGCCAGCATCGAACCACCGGGACAGGGGGTCGGTGAGCAGTTCTTC | CASIEPPGQGVGEQFF
TRBJ2-2 | TRBV5-1 | . | . | TGCGCCAGCAGCCTGCCGGGAGCCGGGGAGCTGTTTTTT | CASSLPGAGELFF
TRBJ1-2 | TRBV6-6 | . | . | TGTGCCAGCAGTTCGGAGGGAACCTATGGCTACACCTTC | CASSSEGTYGYTF
TRBJ1-1 | TRBV2 | . | . | TGTGCCAGCAGTCTGGGGGGGACAAACACTGAAGCTTTCTTT | CASSLGGTNTEAFF
TRBJ2-1 | TRBV4-3 | once | TRBD2 | TGCGCCAGCAGCCAAGATACGGCTAGCGGGAGGGGGCAGTTCTTC | CASSQDTASGRGQFF
TRBJ2-7 | TRBV9 | . | . | TGTGCCAGCAGCGTTACAGGGATGAGCGAGCAGTACTTC | CASSVTGMSEQYF
TRBJ2-5 | TRBV4-2 | . | TRBD1 | TGTGCCAGCAGCCAAGGGACTGACAGGGTGGAGACCCAGTACTTC | CASSQGTDRVETQYF
TRBJ2-7 | TRBV4-1 | . | . | TGCGCCAGCAGCCAAGCAGGGGCCCCCTACTACGAGCAGTACTTC | CASSQAGAPYYEQYF
TRBJ1-1 | TRBV12-5 | . | TRBD1 | TGTGCTAGTGGTCCCGGGACAGCTCTCACTGAAGCTTTCTTT | CASGPGTALTEAFF
TRBJ2-5 | TRBV6-5 | . | . | TGTGCCAGCAGTTACTCGGTACTAGTCAGAGAGACCCAGTACTTC | CASSYSVLVRETQYF
TRBJ2-7 | TRBV6-1 | . | TRBD2 | TGTGCCAGCAGTGGAGCTACCAGGACTAGCGGGTTGTACGAGCAGTACTTC | CASSGATRTSGLYEQYF
TRBJ1-5 | TRBV19 | . | TRBD1 | TGTGCCAGTAGTCTACCCGGACAGGGGGCTTCGCAGCCCCAGCATTTT | CASSLPGQGASQPQHF
TRBJ1-1 | TRBV9 | . | TRBD1 | TGTGCCAGCAGCCCCCGTCAGGGGGCGGACACTGAAGCTTTCTTT | CASSPRQGADTEAFF
TRBJ2-1 | TRBV29-1 | . | . | TGCAGCGTTGAACGTCGGGACAACTACTACAATGAGCAGTTCTTC | CSVERRDNYYNEQFF
TRBJ1-1 | TRBV4-1 | . | . | TGCGCCAGCAGCGCACCCCAGGGCGGGACTGAAGCTTTCTTT | CASSAPQGGTEAFF
TRBJ1-1 | TRBV5-1 | . | . | TGCGCCAGCAGCTTAGCACAGGGATTCGGCACTGAAGCTTTCTTT | CASSLAQGFGTEAFF
TRBJ2-1 | TRBV7-2 | . | . | TGTGCCAGCAGCTTATCTGGTAGCCCCGGGTCTGAGCAGTTCTTC | CASSLSGSPGSEQFF
TRBJ1-2 | TRBV18 | once | . | TGTGCCAGCTCACCACGCCCAGAAAACTATGGCTACACCTTC | CASSPRPENYGYTF
TRBJ2-5 | TRBV7-7 | . | . | TGTGCCAGCAGCTTAGGGGCTAGCCGGGAAGAGACCCAGTACTTC | CASSLGASREETQYF
TRBJ2-1 | TRBV19 | . | TRBD2 | TGTGCCAGTGGGCACCCGCCGGGACTAGGGGATCGCAATGAGCAGTTCTTC | CASGHPPGLGDRNEQFF
TRBJ1-4 | TRBV15 | . | TRBD1 | TGTGCCACCAGCAGAGCCTTCCGGACAGGGGAAAAACTGTTTTTT | CATSRAFRTGEKLFF
TRBJ2-1 | TRBV11-3 | . | . | TGTGCCAGCAGCTTAGATTTCGGAGACAGTTGCTACAATGAGCAGTTCTTC | CASSLDFGDSCYNEQFF